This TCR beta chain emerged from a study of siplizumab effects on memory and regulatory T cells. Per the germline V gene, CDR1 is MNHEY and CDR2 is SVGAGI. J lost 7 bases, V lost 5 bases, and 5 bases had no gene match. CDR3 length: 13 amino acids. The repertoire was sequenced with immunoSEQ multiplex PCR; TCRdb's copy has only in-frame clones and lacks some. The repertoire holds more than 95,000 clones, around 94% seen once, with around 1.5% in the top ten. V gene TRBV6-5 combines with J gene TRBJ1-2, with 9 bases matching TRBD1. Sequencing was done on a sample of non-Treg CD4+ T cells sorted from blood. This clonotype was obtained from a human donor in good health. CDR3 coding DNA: TGTGCCAGCAGTATAGGGACAGGGACTGGCTACACCTTC. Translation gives CASSIGTGTGYTF.